A selection of T cell receptor beta chains follows, all from one sample in a study of early T cells in non-severe SARS-CoV-2 infection. TCRdb fed the 5' RACE reads into MiXCR, producing one record per CDR3 protein. The sample yields 80,000 to 95,000 distinct CDR3 sequences, roughly an eighth seen once. Sequenced sample: whole blood. The receptor set was obtained from an adult who was a healthcare worker with PCR-confirmed SARS-CoV-2 infection or an uninfected control (not recorded which). CDR3s include the opening cysteine and the closing phenylalanine or tryptophan. A D gene is named only where the DNA matches it firmly. Part of the rows lack a size; the others show once, few, many or a class for expanded clones.

clone size	V gene	J gene	D gene	CDR3 protein	CDR3 DNA
many	TRBV7-8	TRBJ1-1	NA	CASSSRTANTEAFF	TGTGCCAGCAGCTCCAGGACAGCGAACACTGAAGCTTTCTTT
many	TRBV7-2	TRBJ1-4	NA	CASSLAGGAYEKLFF	TGTGCCAGCAGCTTAGCGGGTGGGGCCTATGAAAAACTGTTTTTT
many	TRBV11-2	TRBJ2-7	NA	CASSSDPPGEQYF	TGTGCCAGCAGCTCTGATCCTCCGGGCGAGCAGTACTTC
many	TRBV20-1	TRBJ2-3	TRBD1	CSARDSRGRRSTDTQYF	TGCAGTGCTAGAGATTCGAGGGGGCGACGAAGCACAGATACGCAGTATTTT
NA	TRBV28	TRBJ2-7	TRBD1	CASSSGQGSPYEQYF	TGTGCCAGCAGTTCCGGACAGGGTAGCCCCTACGAGCAGTACTTC
few	TRBV7-2	TRBJ1-1	NA	CASSLVVRGEAFF	TGTGCCAGCAGCTTAGTGGTCCGGGGTGAAGCTTTCTTT
few	TRBV19	TRBJ1-1	NA	CASRPLGNTEAFF	TGTGCCAGCAGGCCCCTCGGGAACACTGAAGCTTTCTTT
many	TRBV2	TRBJ2-7	TRBD1	CAITGTDSYEQYF	TGTGCCATCACCGGGACAGACTCCTACGAGCAGTACTTC
many	TRBV3-1	TRBJ2-1	NA	CASSTSRWNEQFF	TGTGCCAGCAGTACTAGCAGGTGGAATGAGCAGTTCTTC
once	TRBV12-3/TRBV12-4	TRBJ2-3	NA	CASSLERRGTQYF	TGTGCCAGCAGTTTAGAACGAAGAGGTACGCAGTATTTT
many	TRBV20-1	TRBJ2-2	NA	CSASRDKNTGELFF	TGCAGTGCCAGTCGGGACAAGAACACCGGGGAGCTGTTTTTT
NA	TRBV30	TRBJ2-1	NA	CAWNGGLGRSFEQFF	TGTGCCTGGAATGGGGGACTGGGGAGGAGTTTTGAGCAGTTCTTC
many	TRBV7-6	TRBJ2-1	TRBD2	CASSPNPRGGLAGDEQFF	TGTGCCAGCAGCCCGAACCCCAGGGGCGGACTAGCGGGTGATGAGCAGTTCTTC
many	TRBV10-2	TRBJ2-3	NA	CASSESADTQYF	TGCGCCAGCAGTGAGTCGGCAGATACGCAGTATTTT
many	TRBV20-1	TRBJ1-5	TRBD1	CRVTTGTGVMNSNQPQHF	TGCAGGGTCACTACCGGGACAGGGGTGATGAATAGCAATCAGCCCCAGCATTTT
NA	TRBV20-1	TRBJ1-1	NA	CSARVREFKTEAFF	TGCAGTGCTAGAGTACGGGAATTTAAGACTGAAGCTTTCTTT
few	TRBV11-2	TRBJ2-5	NA	CASSLDVGDSETQYF	TGTGCCAGCAGCTTAGATGTGGGCGACAGTGAGACCCAGTACTTC
many	TRBV18	TRBJ1-6	NA	CASSPNLLDGNSPLHF	TGTGCCAGCTCACCAAATCTCCTGGACGGTAATTCACCCCTCCACTTT
NA	TRBV20-1	TRBJ2-5	NA	CSAKGDRSNQETQYF	TGCAGTGCTAAAGGGGATCGGTCTAACCAAGAGACCCAGTACTTC
many	TRBV6-2/TRBV6-3	TRBJ1-2	NA	CASSYLNGYTF	TGTGCCAGCAGTTATTTGAATGGCTACACCTTC
many	TRBV7-2	TRBJ1-2	TRBD1	CASSLLDRPYGYTF	TGTGCCAGCAGCTTACTGGACAGGCCGTATGGCTACACCTTC
NA	TRBV5-1	TRBJ2-5	TRBD2	CASTRGLAGGEETQYF	TGCGCCAGCACCCGGGGACTAGCGGGGGGAGAAGAGACCCAGTACTTC
many	TRBV11-2	TRBJ2-2	TRBD2	CASNPPGLGGTGELFF	TGTGCCAGCAACCCCCCGGGACTAGGCGGCACCGGGGAGCTGTTTTTT
few	TRBV7-2	TRBJ2-5	NA	CASSLVPQGRGIETQYF	TGTGCCAGCAGCTTAGTCCCTCAGGGGAGAGGGATAGAGACCCAGTACTTC
many	TRBV2	TRBJ1-2	NA	CASSDREGYGYTF	TGTGCCAGCAGTGACAGGGAGGGCTATGGCTACACCTTC
NA	TRBV28	TRBJ2-3	TRBD2	CATQERGGRTDTQYF	TGTGCCACGCAAGAGCGGGGGGGGCGCACAGATACGCAGTATTTT
many	TRBV3-1	TRBJ2-7	NA	CASSQDLTSSHEQYF	TGTGCCAGCAGCCAAGATCTTACTAGCTCCCACGAGCAGTACTTC
many	TRBV7-9	TRBJ2-7	NA	CASSPGWGSTYEQYF	TGTGCCAGCAGCCCTGGTTGGGGCAGCACCTACGAGCAGTACTTC
NA	TRBV12-3/TRBV12-4	TRBJ2-7	TRBD1	CASGQASYEQYF	TGTGCCAGTGGACAGGCCTCCTACGAGCAGTACTTC
NA	TRBV12-3/TRBV12-4	TRBJ1-1	NA	CASSPPSNTEAFF	TGTGCCAGCAGCCCCCCCTCTAACACTGAAGCTTTCTTT
few	TRBV20-1	TRBJ2-3	TRBD2	CSASPPLAGGTDTQYF	TGCAGTGCTAGCCCGCCACTAGCGGGAGGCACAGATACGCAGTATTTT
NA	TRBV4-2	TRBJ2-7	TRBD2	CASSPTTSGGDEQYF	TGTGCCAGCAGCCCTACGACTAGCGGGGGGGACGAGCAGTACTTC
NA	TRBV7-3	TRBJ1-2	TRBD1	CASSLARDRTLDW	TGTGCCAGCAGCTTAGCCAGGGACAGGACTCTTGATTGG
few	TRBV30	TRBJ1-3	NA	CAWSVLGGNTIYF	TGTGCCTGGAGTGTACTCGGAGGAAACACCATATATTTT
few	TRBV21-1	TRBJ2-5	NA	CASSTPRQYETQYF	TGTGCCAGCAGCACACCGAGACAGTACGAGACCCAGTACTTC
few	TRBV7-8	TRBJ2-5	NA	CASSSRPGAGVTQYF	TGTGCCAGCAGCTCCCGGCCGGGAGCCGGAGTGACCCAGTACTTC
few	TRBV12-3/TRBV12-4	TRBJ2-3	TRBD2	CASIMRGGKTDTQYF	TGTGCCAGCATCATGCGGGGGGGCAAGACAGATACGCAGTATTTT
many	TRBV6-5	TRBJ2-3	TRBD2	CASSYGGSGYTDTQYF	TGTGCCAGCAGTTACGGGGGTAGCGGGTACACAGATACGCAGTATTTT
many	TRBV7-2	TRBJ1-5	TRBD1	CASSYTGTGYQPQHF	TGTGCCAGCAGTTACACCGGGACAGGGTATCAGCCCCAGCATTTT
NA	TRBV5-1	TRBJ1-1	NA	CASSPETGIGTEAFF	TGCGCCAGCAGCCCTGAGACCGGGATAGGCACTGAAGCTTTCTTT
NA	TRBV19	TRBJ2-2	TRBD2	CASTSWGGAGELFF	TGTGCCAGTACCTCCTGGGGGGGTGCCGGGGAGCTGTTTTTT
NA	TRBV29-1	TRBJ1-2	NA	CSGTYYGYTF	TGCAGCGGGACTTACTATGGCTACACCTTC
few	TRBV6-2/TRBV6-3	TRBJ1-6	NA	CASSYGARLHF	TGTGCCAGCAGTTACGGGGCCCGGCTCCACTTT
NA	TRBV20-1	TRBJ1-1	NA	CSANPGRRLTEAFF	TGCAGTGCTAACCCGGGACGGAGACTCACTGAAGCTTTCTTT
many	TRBV27	TRBJ2-2	NA	CASSSLQGRINTGELFF	TGTGCCAGCAGTTCGCTACAGGGGAGGATTAACACCGGGGAGCTGTTTTTT
few	TRBV2	TRBJ1-1	NA	CASHRNTEAFF	TGTGCCAGCCACAGGAACACTGAAGCTTTCTTT
NA	TRBV20-1	TRBJ2-5	NA	CSANRDSRSGTQYF	TGCAGTGCCAACCGGGACTCGAGGTCTGGGACCCAGTACTTC
few	TRBV4-3	TRBJ2-3	TRBD1	CASSQEPPGTGHNTQYF	TGCGCCAGCAGCCAAGAACCCCCCGGGACAGGACACAATACGCAGTATTTT
few	TRBV13	TRBJ2-3	NA	CASSLETADTQYF	TGTGCCAGCAGCTTAGAAACGGCCGATACGCAGTATTTT
many	TRBV28	TRBJ2-3	TRBD2	CASSKGGATGDTQYF	TGTGCCAGCAGTAAGGGAGGGGCCACCGGGGATACGCAGTATTTT
many	TRBV12-3/TRBV12-4	TRBJ1-5	NA	CASSLSGHQPQHF	TGTGCCAGCAGTTTATCGGGGCATCAGCCCCAGCATTTT
NA	TRBV12-3/TRBV12-4	TRBJ1-4	NA	CASSSNRVNEKLFF	TGTGCCAGCAGCAGTAACAGGGTTAATGAAAAACTGTTTTTT
NA	TRBV29-1	TRBJ2-3	NA	CSVEGDRGATDTQYF	TGCAGCGTTGAAGGGGACCGAGGAGCCACAGATACGCAGTATTTT
NA	TRBV11-2	TRBJ2-2	NA	CASIAQGRANTGELFF	TGTGCCAGCATCGCCCAGGGGCGGGCGAACACCGGGGAGCTGTTTTTT
many	TRBV5-6	TRBJ2-1	NA	CASSHGLPEQFF	TGTGCCAGCAGTCACGGACTGCCTGAGCAGTTCTTC
few	TRBV2	TRBJ2-7	TRBD2	CASSEAVLAGNYYEQYF	TGTGCCAGCAGTGAAGCGGTACTAGCGGGGAACTACTACGAGCAGTACTTC
NA	TRBV29-1	TRBJ2-7	NA	CSVAPTGRDEQYF	TGCAGCGTTGCCCCGACAGGGAGGGACGAGCAGTACTTC
many	TRBV4-1	TRBJ2-1	NA	CASARVGGGRYNEQFF	TGCGCCAGCGCTAGAGTAGGCGGGGGCCGATACAATGAGCAGTTCTTC
NA	TRBV10-1	TRBJ2-5	TRBD2	CASSESASGDRQETQYF	TGCGCCAGCAGTGAGTCGGCTAGCGGGGACCGCCAAGAGACCCAGTACTTC